This T cell receptor beta chain was found in a study of T cell responses to AZD1222 COVID-19 vaccine. Findings of the study overall: Elevations in Spike-specific TCR breadth and depth followed administration of two AZD1222 doses.

Details on this clone: As yet, its antigen is unknown.

The CDR3 runs 15 residues. The germline V gene encodes CDR1 MNHNS and CDR2 SASEGT. Trimming removed 2 bases at V and 5 bases at J, with 13 bases between. The table came from immunoSEQ multiplex PCR; TCRdb's copy has only in-frame clones and leaves some out. The sample records roughly 120,000 clones, 70% to 90% being singletons. The TCR sequence derives from an adult who received the AZD1222 COVID-19 vaccine. The material sequenced was peripheral blood, taken 28 days after the second AZD1222 dose. V and J are TRBV6-1 and TRBJ1-5; D unresolved. CDR3: CASSERRQPDQPQHF. DNA for the CDR3: TGTGCCAGCAGTGAACGTCGTCAGCCTGATCAGCCCCAGCATTTT.